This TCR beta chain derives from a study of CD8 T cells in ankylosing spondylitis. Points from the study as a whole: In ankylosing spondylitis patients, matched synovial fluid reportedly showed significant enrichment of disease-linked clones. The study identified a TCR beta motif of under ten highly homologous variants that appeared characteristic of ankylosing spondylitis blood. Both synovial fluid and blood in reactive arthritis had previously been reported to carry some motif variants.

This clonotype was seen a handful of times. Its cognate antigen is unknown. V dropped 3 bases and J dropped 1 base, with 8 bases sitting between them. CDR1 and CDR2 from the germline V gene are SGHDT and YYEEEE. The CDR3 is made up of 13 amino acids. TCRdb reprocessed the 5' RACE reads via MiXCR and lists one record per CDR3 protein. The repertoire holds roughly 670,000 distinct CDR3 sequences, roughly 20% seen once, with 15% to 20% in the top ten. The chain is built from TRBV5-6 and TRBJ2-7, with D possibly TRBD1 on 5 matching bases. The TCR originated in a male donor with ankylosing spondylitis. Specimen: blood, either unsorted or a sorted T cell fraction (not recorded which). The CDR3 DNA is TGTGCCAGCAGCTGGCAGGGTTCCTACGAGCAGTACTTC. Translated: CASSWQGSYEQYF.